This T cell receptor beta chain is drawn from a study of cytomegalovirus exposure and HLA in healthy donors. Notes on the study in general: TCR beta sequences reportedly predicted most subjects' HLA-A and HLA-B alleles accurately.

Amplification used 60 Vbeta primers and 13 Jbeta primers. TCRdb keeps only in-frame clones here, not all; method: immunoSEQ multiplex PCR. The sample consists of over 100,000 clones, around 74% of them appearing once. Comments on this clone: What it binds is not known.

CDR3 length: 15 amino acids. The V and J ends lost 8 bases and 4 bases, in that order; junction bases with no gene match: 11. Germline V CDR1 and CDR2: MDHEN, SYDVKM. The sample consisted of PBMCs. V is TRBV28 and J is TRBJ2-4; 7 nucleotides align to TRBD2. The receptor comes from a male donor in good health and CMV-seronegative. CDR3 DNA: TGTGCCAGCTACCCTAGCGGCGAACGGAAAAACATTCAGTACTTC. It codes for CASYPSGERKNIQYF. The complete variable domain, with remaining parts taken from reference TRBV28 and TRBJ2-4, reads DVKVTQSSRYLVKRTGEKVFLECVQDMDHENMFWYRQDPGLGLRLIYFSYDVKMKEKGDIPEGYSVSREKKERFSLILESASTNQTSMYLCASYPSGERKNIQYFGAGTRLSVL.